Below, one T cell receptor (beta chain) is given with its context. Germline-derived CDR1 and CDR2 are SGHVS and FQNEAQ. This CDR3 is built from 16 residues. Trimming pared 1 base from V and 4 bases from J, leaving 11 bases between. This specimen comes from a study of shared clonotypes between healthy human individuals. The table came from immunoSEQ multiplex PCR; TCRdb's copy has only in-frame clones and leaves some out. Seen here are more than 400,000 clones, more than 75% observed once, and the top ten hold approximately 12%. The sequenced sample consisted of PBMCs. The rearrangement links TRBV7-8 to TRBJ2-6; weak D call: TRBD2 (6 bases). This TCR was recovered from a middle-aged woman in good health. Some clones in this sample may be carry-over from other donors' samples. As DNA, the CDR3 is TGTGCCAGCAGCTTAGATGCGGGGTCCGGGGCCAACGTCCTGACTTTC. Its translation is CASSLDAGSGANVLTF.